The present T cell receptor beta chain was sequenced within a study of T cells in Graves' hyperthyroidism and ophthalmopathy. Points from the study as a whole: Using 13 V-J features, a model discriminated ophthalmopathy from stable hyperthyroidism.

In its sample, this clonotype was seen a few times. What it recognizes is unknown. Trimming removed 5 bases from V and 0 bases from J, with 14 bases in between. This CDR3 is built from 16 residues. CDR1 and CDR2 (germline): SGHTA, FQGNSA. Amplified regions were TCR beta CDR3 sequences from RNA transcripts. HTBI primers drove first-round RT-PCR of the TCR CDR3. TCRdb analysed the multiplex PCR reads with MiXCR anew, one entry per CDR3 protein. The sample has about 460,000 distinct CDR3 sequences, roughly 22% seen once. Under 3 months was the duration of disease in ophthalmopathy patients, who also had a Clinical Activity Score of at least 3 and a NOSPECS grade of at least 4. Diagnosis relied on clinical symptoms, serum thyroxine and TRAb, thyroid ultrasound and orbital computed tomography.

The chain joins TRBV7-2 to TRBJ1-5; D possibly corresponds to TRBD1 (5 bases). This clonotype originated in a woman between 70 and 85 years old with Graves' ophthalmopathy. Sequenced material: blood. The CDR3 sequence: CASSRGQIYSNQPQHF. DNA of the CDR3: TGTGCCAGCAGCAGGGGCCAGATCTATAGCAATCAGCCCCAGCATTTT. Variable domain in full (rest from reference TRBV7-2 and TRBJ1-5): GAGVSQSPSNKVTEKGKDVELRCDPISGHTALYWYRQSLGQGLEFLIYFQGNSAPDKSGLPSDRFSAERTGGSVSTLTIQRTQQEDSAVYLCASSRGQIYSNQPQHFGDGTRLSIL.